A single sample gave rise to the 23 T cell receptor beta chains below, sequenced in a study of cytomegalovirus exposure and HLA in healthy donors. In the PCR, 60 Vbeta and 13 Jbeta primers were used. The protocol was immunoSEQ multiplex PCR, while the TCRdb copy is restricted to in-frame clones and leaves out a portion. The sample includes roughly 80,000 clones. The sample was PBMCs. These receptors were obtained from a woman aged 25 to 39 in good health and CMV-seronegative.

V usage is TRBV4-1 and J usage is TRBJ1-2; D ambiguous. V was clipped by 1 base and J by 7 bases, with 22 bases between them. This CDR3 has 17 amino acids. CDR1 and CDR2 from the germline V gene are MGHRA and YSYEKL. CDR3 coding DNA: TGCGCCAGCAGCCAAGTAGGAAGGAAGGAGGGTTCTGCTGGCTACACCTTC. It is translated as CASSQVGRKEGSAGYTF.

The chain recombines TRBV30 with TRBJ2-3, with 9 positions matching TRBD1. The ends lost 3 bases at V and 6 bases at J; junction bases unmatched: 10. The germline V gene has CDR1 GTSNPN and CDR2 SVGIG (reference sequence). The CDR3 is 15 residues long. DNA of the CDR3: TGTGCCTGGAGCGTTACAGGGGGCGCAGCCGATACGCAGTATTTT. Its translation: CAWSVTGGAADTQYF.

The chain is built from TRBV4-1 and TRBJ2-1; 7 nucleotides agree with TRBD2. Germline CDR1 reads MGHRA; CDR2 reads YSYEKL. The CDR3 has 16 residues. V lost 0 bases to trimming and J lost 7 bases; unmatched junction nucleotides: 9. The CDR3 spells CASSQDQTGTKNEQFF. The CDR3 nucleotides read TGCGCCAGCAGCCAAGATCAAACCGGGACTAAGAATGAGCAGTTCTTC.

The chain couples TRBV30 to TRBJ2-2, with 7 positions matching TRBD1. V lost 4 bases to trimming and J lost 2 bases; unmatched junction nucleotides: 7. The V gene's germline CDR1 is GTSNPN and CDR2 SVGIG (reference sequence). This CDR3 has 15 amino acids. The CDR3 DNA reads as TGTGCCTGGAAGGCAGGGGGATTTAACACCGGGGAGCTGTTTTTT. Encoded protein: CAWKAGGFNTGELFF.

The V gene is TRBV14, the J gene TRBJ2-3, with 7 nucleotides matching TRBD2. Trimming cost V 0 bases and J 4 bases; bases outside gene matches: 7. Germline CDR1 SGHDN, CDR2 FVKESK. The CDR3 is made up of 16 amino acids. Written as DNA, the CDR3 is TGTGCCAGCAGCCAAGAGATCGGGAGGTTCGCAGATACGCAGTATTTT. It specifies CASSQEIGRFADTQYF.

V usage is TRBV6-6 and J usage is TRBJ1-5; possibly TRBD1 for D (6 bases). CDR3 length: 14 residues. V gave up 6 bases and J gave up 6 bases, with 15 bases separating them. Germline V gives CDR1 MNHNY, CDR2 SVGAGI (reference sequence). The CDR3 region has the DNA TGTGCCAGCAGCCCTAGGGGACACCGTCAGCCCCAGCATTTT. As protein: CASSPRGHRQPQHF.

The chain employs TRBV20-1 and TRBJ1-1; 7 bases line up with TRBD1. The CDR3 is 11 residues long. Germline V gene sequence: CDR1 DFQATT, CDR2 SNEGSKA (reference sequence). V lost 5 bases, J lost 6 bases, and 3 bases stayed unmatched. This CDR3 is CSAQGQAEAFF. DNA for the CDR3: TGCAGTGCTCAAGGACAGGCTGAAGCTTTCTTT.

The chain couples TRBV27 to TRBJ2-7; no firm D call. This CDR3 region has 14 residues. Germline CDR1 is MNHEY and CDR2 is SMNVEV (reference sequence). V was trimmed by 2 bases and J by 2 bases, leaving 10 bases between them. For the CDR3, the DNA is TGTGCCAGCAGTTTAACGGCGAGCGCCTACGAGCAGTACTTC. Protein: CASSLTASAYEQYF.

This rearrangement joins TRBV5-4 to TRBJ2-3; 7 bases agree with TRBD2. The CDR3 covers 15 residues. V shed 2 bases and J 0 bases; nucleotides not matched to a gene: 3. Germline CDR1 reads SGHNT; CDR2 reads YYREEE (reference sequence). The CDR3, as DNA: TGTGCCAGCAGCTTAGCGGGAAGGAGCACAGATACGCAGTATTTT. As protein: CASSLAGRSTDTQYF.

The CDR3 DNA is TGTGCCAGCTCACCTTACCAGGGACTAGCGAGTCATCCAGATACGCAGTATTTT. Its protein is CASSPYQGLASHPDTQYF. J is TRBJ2-3 and V is TRBV18; 10 nucleotides align to TRBD2. The CDR3 length is 18 residues. V was pared by 3 bases and J by 4 bases, with 13 bases of the junction left unmatched. Per germline, CDR1 KGHSH and CDR2 LQKENI. The full variable domain, completed using reference TRBV18 and TRBJ2-3, is NAGVMQNPRHLVRRRGQEARLRCSPMKGHSHVYWYRQLPEEGLKFMVYLQKENIIDESGMPKERFSAEFPKEGPSILRIQQVVRGDSAAYFCASSPYQGLASHPDTQYFGPGTRLTVL.

The chain couples TRBV4-1 to TRBJ1-2; the D is unclear. Germline V CDR1 and CDR2: MGHRA, YSYEKL. The CDR3 is made up of 17 amino acids. Trimming cost V 1 base and J 4 bases, with 19 bases left between them. This CDR3 reads CASSQAFSGKGSYGYTF. CDR3 bases: TGCGCCAGCAGCCAAGCTTTCTCAGGTAAAGGGAGCTATGGCTACACCTTC.

The chain combines TRBV6-1 with TRBJ2-7; D may be TRBD2 (5 bases). The CDR3 is 14 residues long. V was pared by 3 bases and J by 2 bases, with 11 bases between. Germline loops: CDR1 MNHNS, CDR2 SASEGT. The CDR3 DNA reads TGTGCCAGCAGTGAGGTGGACGGGGCCTACGAGCAGTACTTC. Amino acids: CASSEVDGAYEQYF.

The gene calls are TRBV6-5 and TRBJ1-1; D unclear. From germline, CDR1 is MNHEY and CDR2 SVGAGI. V lost 6 bases to trimming and J lost 1 base, with 15 bases between them. The CDR3 is made up of 15 amino acids. The CDR3 nucleotides are TGTGCCAGCAGCCCCATGGCCCTTCCGAACACTGAAGCTTTCTTT. Translating it yields CASSPMALPNTEAFF.

The chain recombines TRBV2 with TRBJ1-2; 11 positions match TRBD1. CDR1 is SNHLY, CDR2 FYNNEI, per germline. The CDR3 length is 15 residues. After removal of 4 bases from V and 6 bases from J, the junction contained 7 bases not matched to a gene. The CDR3 protein is CASSGGTGGIHGYTF. In DNA form, the CDR3 reads TGTGCCAGCAGTGGCGGGACAGGGGGGATTCATGGCTACACCTTC. Supplemented by reference TRBV2 and TRBJ1-2, the full variable domain reads EPEVTQTPSHQVTQMGQEVILRCVPISNHLYFYWYRQILGQKVEFLVSFYNNEISEKSEIFDDQFSVERPDGSNFTLKIRSTKLEDSAMYFCASSGGTGGIHGYTFGSGTRLTVV.

The CDR3 protein is CASSLWGDSRDTQYF. The CDR3 coding sequence is TGCGCCAGCAGCTTGTGGGGGGACTCGAGAGATACGCAGTATTTT. V usage is TRBV5-1 and J usage is TRBJ2-3, with D possibly matching TRBD2 (6 bases). Germline CDR1 SGHRS, CDR2 YFSETQ. The CDR3 has 15 amino acids. The germline V and J ends were trimmed by 1 base and 5 bases, with 14 bases remaining between them.

J is TRBJ1-1 and V is TRBV2; D is possibly TRBD1 (6 bases). This CDR3 contains 15 residues. V lost 4 bases, J lost 1 base, and 13 bases lay in between. Germline V gene lookup returns CDR1 SNHLY and CDR2 FYNNEI. The DNA for the CDR3 is TGTGCCAGCAGTGCCGACAGGAAAAGGAACACTGAAGCTTTCTTT. Its translation is CASSADRKRNTEAFF.

The genes are TRBV4-1 and TRBJ2-7, with TRBD2 matching 8 bases. V shed 4 bases, J shed 1 base, and the junction held 6 bases outside the gene matches. Germline V lookup: CDR1 MGHRA, CDR2 YSYEKL. The CDR3 spans 15 residues. The CDR3, as DNA: TGCGCCAGCAGCCCGCTAGCGGGCCGATCCTACGAGCAGTACTTC. Translating gives CASSPLAGRSYEQYF.

The rearrangement links TRBV19 to TRBJ1-5; possibly TRBD1 for D (5 bases). The CDR3 contains 13 residues. In germline, CDR1 is LNHDA, CDR2 SQIVND (reference sequence). Trimming shortened V by 5 bases and J by 5 bases, and 10 bases separated the two germline ends. The CDR3 loop is CASSLGGDQPQHF. DNA of the CDR3: TGTGCCAGTAGTCTCGGGGGTGATCAGCCCCAGCATTTT.

V usage is TRBV27 and J usage is TRBJ2-1; 10 positions match TRBD2. Looked up from germline, CDR1 is MNHEY and CDR2 is SMNVEV (reference sequence). V shed 4 bases and J 2 bases; nucleotides not matched to a gene: 11. The CDR3 runs to 18 residues. The CDR3 sequence: CASSSRATSGAAYNEQFF. CDR3 DNA: TGTGCCAGCAGTTCCAGGGCTACTAGCGGGGCGGCCTACAATGAGCAGTTCTTC.

This chain connects TRBV19 to TRBJ2-1; 8 positions agree with TRBD1. The CDR3 covers 15 residues. V lost 4 bases to trimming and J lost 7 bases; unmatched junction nucleotides: 9. The germline V gene encodes CDR1 LNHDA and CDR2 SQIVND (reference sequence). CDR3 nucleotide sequence: TGTGCCAGTAGTAGTCAGGGGGCATCGGAAAATGAGCAGTTCTTC. Amino acids: CASSSQGASENEQFF. Looking up the rest from reference TRBV19 and TRBJ2-1 gives the full variable domain: DGGITQSPKYLFRKEGQNVTLSCEQNLNHDAMYWYRQDPGQGLRLIYYSQIVNDFQKGDIAEGYSVSREKKESFPLTVTSAQKNPTAFYLCASSSQGASENEQFFGPGTRLTVL.

This chain links TRBV19 with TRBJ1-2; TRBD1 aligns across 8 bases. This CDR3 is 15 amino acids long. Germline V gene sequence: CDR1 LNHDA, CDR2 SQIVND (reference sequence). V lost 10 bases to trimming and J lost 4 bases; unmatched junction nucleotides: 14. CDR3 loop: CATTPDRGEAYGYTF. The DNA of the CDR3 is TGTGCCACCACCCCCGACAGGGGAGAAGCCTATGGCTACACCTTC.

The chain employs TRBV9 and TRBJ2-7, with TRBD2 identical over 10 bases. In germline, CDR1 is SGDLS, CDR2 YYNGEE. With 3 bases clipped from V and 7 bases from J, the junction kept 7 bases outside the gene matches. This CDR3 region has 14 residues. The CDR3 reads CASSASSGSKEQYF. The CDR3 DNA follows: TGTGCCAGCAGCGCATCTAGCGGGAGTAAGGAGCAGTACTTC.

V is TRBV6-5 and J is TRBJ2-2, with TRBD1 matching over 8 bases. This CDR3 has 15 residues. Germline V gene lookup returns CDR1 MNHEY and CDR2 SVGAGI. After removal of 6 bases from V and 0 bases from J, the junction contained 3 bases not matched to a gene. The chain's CDR3 is CASREDRANTGELFF. In DNA, the CDR3 is TGTGCCAGCAGGGAGGACAGGGCGAACACCGGGGAGCTGTTTTTT.